The rows below give T cell receptor beta chains drawn from one sample of a study of early T cells in non-severe SARS-CoV-2 infection. TCRdb fed the 5' RACE reads into MiXCR, producing one record per CDR3 protein. The table includes 54,000 or so distinct CDR3 sequences, over 5% detected once. Sequences were obtained from whole blood. The receptors come from an adult who was a healthcare worker with PCR-confirmed SARS-CoV-2 infection or an uninfected control (not recorded which). CDR3s include the opening cysteine and the closing phenylalanine or tryptophan. Fields, in order: V gene, J gene, CDR3 protein.

TRBV12-3/TRBV12-4,TRBJ2-7,CASRPSGGTYEQYF
TRBV18,TRBJ1-3,CASSPYGQGGNTIYF
TRBV20-1,TRBJ1-2,CSARDGQRINYGYTF
TRBV30,TRBJ2-1,CAWSVGDEQFF
TRBV7-8,TRBJ2-1,CASSTKQGAPYNEQFF
TRBV20-1,TRBJ2-5,CSAEQREGETQYF
TRBV27,TRBJ2-3,CASSLSGTQDLVAQYF
TRBV13,TRBJ2-5,CASSFWTSGGGRETQYF
TRBV14,TRBJ1-6,CASSQDLAQNNSPLHF
TRBV5-1,TRBJ1-5,CASSLSSDQPQHF
TRBV7-9,TRBJ2-3,CASSSPGLGRRTDTQYF
TRBV7-2,TRBJ1-5,CASSTGQVGQPQHF
TRBV12-5,TRBJ2-1,CASGSRITYNEQFF
TRBV4-1,TRBJ2-4,CASSQETGSVAKNIQYF
TRBV25-1,TRBJ2-6,CASSDEGRSSGANVLTF
TRBV7-8,TRBJ2-7,CASGRGFDEQYF
TRBV11-2,TRBJ2-1,CASSPGLAARFNEQFF
TRBV9,TRBJ2-1,CASSVATSGGYGYNEQFF
TRBV20-1,TRBJ2-3,CSARNLAGATDTQYF
TRBV29-1,TRBJ2-4,CSVADSTRAKNIQYF
TRBV13,TRBJ2-7,CASRFRLVYEQYF
TRBV5-1,TRBJ2-1,CASSFTGTVMGEQFF
TRBV4-1,TRBJ1-1,CASSSLVGGGWDTEAFF
TRBV30,TRBJ1-2,CAWSADRAGNGYTF
TRBV11-3,TRBJ2-2,CASSLVSGTYTGELFF
TRBV10-3,TRBJ2-6,CAISVTGTDSSGANVLTF
TRBV7-2,TRBJ2-7,CASSLVAGGPYEQYF
TRBV30,TRBJ1-2,CAWSEGRTVYGYTF
TRBV11-3,TRBJ2-2,CASSPRTPSGELFF
TRBV20-1,TRBJ2-7,CSARDQRNPPYEQYF
TRBV5-4,TRBJ2-7,CASSLVGSAEQYF
TRBV30,TRBJ2-7,CAWSHGTGAYEQYF
TRBV29-1,TRBJ1-2,CSVGDWGARDTYGYTF
TRBV24-1,TRBJ2-7,CATSDSGITAEQYF
TRBV5-1,TRBJ2-5,CASSMTGGLETQYF
TRBV11-3,TRBJ2-2,CASSLSAGELFF
TRBV7-6,TRBJ2-5,CASSRGTSKETQYF
TRBV12-3/TRBV12-4,TRBJ2-5,CASTTMGTWGRETQYF
TRBV7-2,TRBJ2-1,CASSFQREPTVLKEQFF
TRBV27,TRBJ2-7,CASSPWQSSYEQYF
TRBV4-1,TRBJ2-4,CASSQGALQGAGKNIQYF
TRBV11-3,TRBJ2-1,CASSPSGGSYNEQFF
TRBV9,TRBJ1-2,CASSAGARSGYGYTF
TRBV20-1,TRBJ1-5,CSARDPLSPQHF
TRBV27,TRBJ1-2,CASSTQGPPGDGYTF
TRBV6-6,TRBJ2-5,CASDSGTAWGETQYF
TRBV12-3/TRBV12-4,TRBJ1-2,CASSTYRGLGYTF
TRBV5-1,TRBJ2-7,CASSLDGTASYEQYF
TRBV7-9,TRBJ2-4,CASSLTGKNIQYF
TRBV7-2,TRBJ2-7,CASSFDHPGLPYEQYF
TRBV5-5,TRBJ1-4,CASSLWSAEKLFF